This T cell receptor (beta chain) was captured in a study of blood T cell repertoires in COVID-19. The junction had 4 bases not matched to a gene; V was cut back by 2 bases and J by 3 bases. This CDR3 has 17 amino acids. The germline V gene has CDR1 SEHNR and CDR2 FQNEAQ (reference sequence). Profiling relied on immunoSEQ multiplex PCR, and the TCRdb table lists in-frame clones only, not all of them. Altogether a few hundred thousand clones are present, 89% being singletons, with the ten largest covering 1.5% to 2%. Enrollees, about 18 to 89 years old, lived in 24 US areas. Clinical history as reported by participants underpinned cohort assignment. Donors of Cohort 3 who recovered were those that had two negative PCRs, clearance, or symptom resolution.

The chain recombines TRBV7-9 with TRBJ2-2; 12 positions agree with TRBD2. The specimen was PBMCs or T cells enriched from blood (not recorded which). This TCR was sampled from a woman aged 60 to 75 who had recovered from COVID-19. CDR3 loop: CASSLLAGGPDTGELFF. DNA for the CDR3: TGTGCCAGCAGCTTACTAGCGGGGGGGCCTGACACCGGGGAGCTGTTTTTT.